This T cell receptor beta chain was sequenced during a study of response to subunit inactivated influenza vaccine. The study, taken as a whole, reports: Authors suggested seasonal influenza vaccinations each recruit few new T cells.

This CDR3 region has 15 residues. V lost 3 bases to trimming and J lost 2 bases, with 12 bases between them. Germline V gives CDR1 KGHSH, CDR2 LQKENI. TCRdb fed the RT-PCR reads into MiXCR, producing one record per CDR3 protein. The data show roughly 710,000 distinct CDR3 sequences, about 14% seen once. About this clonotype itself: Antigen specificity is unknown.

The sequencing used PBMCs from blood, collected about 14 days before vaccination. This clonotype was obtained from a man aged 50 to 59 who received an inactivated influenza vaccine. This sequence joins TRBV18 and TRBJ2-3; D not resolved. CDR3 amino acids: CASSPIVFTTDTQYF. CDR3 nucleotide sequence: TGTGCCAGCTCACCCATAGTTTTCACCACAGATACGCAGTATTTT. The complete variable domain, with remaining parts taken from reference TRBV18 and TRBJ2-3, reads NAGVMQNPRHLVRRRGQEARLRCSPMKGHSHVYWYRQLPEEGLKFMVYLQKENIIDESGMPKERFSAEFPKEGPSILRIQQVVRGDSAAYFCASSPIVFTTDTQYFGPGTRLTVL.